A single sample is the source of the 29 T cell receptor beta chains below, sequenced in a study of OX40 agonist ivuxolimab in advanced cancers. Here immunoSEQ multiplex PCR was the method, and the copy in TCRdb shows in-frame clones only, minus some. The sample records 60,000 or so clones, 70% to 90% being singletons. The sequencing used CD4+ or CD8+ T cells sorted from blood, collected in a trial of the OX40 agonist ivuxolimab. These receptor sequences come from an adult with an advanced solid tumor such as melanoma, head and neck, liver or kidney cancer.

The chain joins TRBV10-3 to TRBJ1-1; D gene uncertain. The CDR3 totals 13 residues. Germline CDR1 reads ENHRY; CDR2 reads SYGVKD. Trimming removed 6 bases at V and 3 bases at J, with 11 bases between. CDR3 sequence (DNA): TGTGCCATCAGACCAAAGCGGGACACTGAAGCTTTCTTT. Residues: CAIRPKRDTEAFF.

This CDR3 is CASSLDYQGSYEQYF. CDR3 in DNA: TGTGCCAGCAGCTTGGACTACCAGGGGTCCTACGAGCAGTACTTC. The V call is TRBV5-4, the J call TRBJ2-7; possible D gene TRBD1, 6 bases. CDR1 and CDR2 from the germline V gene are SGHNT and YYREEE (reference sequence). CDR3 length: 15 residues. Trimming stripped 0 bases from V and 1 base from J, with 11 bases between.

The chain is built from TRBV4-1 and TRBJ2-7, with 8 nucleotides matching TRBD1. Losses at the gene ends were 1 base for V and 3 bases for J; bases not matched to a gene: 2. The CDR3 is 14 residues long. Per the germline V gene, CDR1 is MGHRA and CDR2 is YSYEKL. The CDR3: CASSQGTGYYEQYF. CDR3 sequence (DNA): TGCGCCAGCAGCCAAGGGACAGGGTACTACGAGCAGTACTTC.

This chain links TRBV28 with TRBJ2-1; 7 nucleotides agree with TRBD2. CDR1 and CDR2 (germline): MDHEN, SYDVKM. This CDR3 has 15 amino acids. V shed 3 bases and J 2 bases; nucleotides not matched to a gene: 4. This CDR3 is CASSFQAGTYNEQFF. The CDR3 DNA is TGTGCCAGCAGTTTCCAAGCGGGGACCTACAATGAGCAGTTCTTC.

The chain is built from TRBV6-1 and TRBJ1-2; D remains ambiguous. This CDR3 has 13 amino acids. V was pared by 4 bases and J by 3 bases, with 9 bases between. Germline loops: CDR1 MNHNS, CDR2 SASEGT. CDR3 coding DNA: TGTGCCAGCAGTGTAAGAGACTACTATGGCTACACCTTC. It encodes CASSVRDYYGYTF.

This chain links TRBV30 with TRBJ2-1; D may be TRBD2 (6 bases). CDR3 length equals 14 residues. V lost 3 bases and J lost 9, with 18 bases in between. The germline V gene has CDR1 GTSNPN and CDR2 SVGIG (reference sequence). DNA for the CDR3: TGTGCCTGGAGCGCCGGGACTTCAGGCTCTGAGCAGTTCTTC. It encodes CAWSAGTSGSEQFF.

This clone was detected a few times. J is TRBJ2-3 and V is TRBV5-1; D is undetermined. Germline CDR1 and CDR2: SGHRS and YFSETQ. The V end lost 0 bases, the J end lost 0 bases, and 8 bases lay between the germline ends. The CDR3 runs 15 residues. CDR3 amino acids: CASSLDSPSTDTQYF. For the CDR3, the DNA is TGCGCCAGCAGCTTGGATAGCCCTAGCACAGATACGCAGTATTTT.

The chain links TRBV19 to TRBJ2-5; no firm D call. This CDR3 has 13 residues. Trimming shortened V by 3 bases and J by 7 bases, and 12 bases separated the two germline ends. The germline gives CDR1 LNHDA, CDR2 SQIVND (reference sequence). In DNA, the CDR3 is TGTGCCAGTAGTATGAGGACCTTAGGGACCCAGTACTTC. Amino acid sequence: CASSMRTLGTQYF.

J is TRBJ2-3 and V is TRBV19; D gene uncertain. The CDR3 totals 15 residues. The V gene lost 1 base and the J gene lost 0 bases, with 8 bases spanning the gap. Germline V gives CDR1 LNHDA, CDR2 SQIVND (reference sequence). The CDR3 here is CASSIAGTSTDTQYF. In DNA, the CDR3 is TGTGCCAGTAGTATAGCGGGCACTAGCACAGATACGCAGTATTTT.

The genes are TRBV27 and TRBJ2-3; 13 positions agree with TRBD2. Unmatched junction bases numbered 6, after V lost 5 bases and J lost 4 bases. The CDR3 is 16 amino acids. Germline CDR1 reads MNHEY; CDR2 reads SMNVEV (reference sequence). In DNA form, the CDR3 reads TGTGCCAGCAGTCTAGGACTAGCGGGAGCGGCAGATACGCAGTATTTT. The encoded protein is CASSLGLAGAADTQYF.

The chain is built from TRBV5-4 and TRBJ1-5, with TRBD1 identical over 11 bases. Trimming took 2 bases from V and 6 from J; bases not matched to a gene: 1. Germline V gene data show CDR1 as SGHNT and CDR2 as YYREEE (reference sequence). The CDR3 runs 14 residues. CDR3 loop: CASSFGTGGQPQHF. The CDR3 DNA reads as TGTGCCAGCAGCTTTGGGACAGGGGGTCAGCCCCAGCATTTT.

The chain employs TRBV9 and TRBJ1-4; D possibly corresponds to TRBD1 (5 bases). Per the germline V gene, CDR1 is SGDLS and CDR2 is YYNGEE. Trimming removed 0 bases at V and 2 bases at J, with 11 bases between. This CDR3 is 16 amino acids long. In nucleotides, the CDR3 is TGTGCCAGCAGCGTAGGAGGGGCGGCTACTAATGAAAAACTGTTTTTT. Its translation: CASSVGGAATNEKLFF.

The chain recombines TRBV5-6 with TRBJ2-3; a weak D match, TRBD2 (5 bases). Germline V gene lookup returns CDR1 SGHDT and CDR2 YYEEEE. This CDR3 has 14 residues. Trimming shortened V by 5 bases and J by 11 bases, and 21 bases separated the two germline ends. The CDR3 sequence is CASRTPIDPEGQYF. The DNA for the CDR3 is TGTGCCAGCAGGACGCCGATTGACCCCGAGGGGCAGTATTTT.

This clone was picked up a small number of times. The J gene is TRBJ2-2, the V gene TRBV10-3, with D maybe TRBD2 (6 bases). The V gene lost 2 bases and the J gene lost 4 bases, with 14 bases spanning the gap. The CDR3 has 16 residues. Germline assignment: CDR1 ENHRY and CDR2 SYGVKD. CDR3 amino acids: CAISEPYGTLTGELFF. CDR3 DNA sequence: TGTGCCATCAGTGAGCCATACGGGACTCTCACCGGGGAGCTGTTTTTT.

On this clone itself: Other DNA sequences in the sample encode the same CDR3. J is TRBJ2-1 and V is TRBV30; D unclear. CDR3 length equals 12 residues. Germline V gene lookup returns CDR1 GTSNPN and CDR2 SVGIG (reference sequence). V gave up 0 bases and J gave up 1 base, with 1 base separating them. CDR3 nucleotides: TGTGCCTGGAGTGTTTCCTACAATGAGCAGTTCTTC. Its translation: CAWSVSYNEQFF.

The J gene is TRBJ2-7, the V gene TRBV30; possibly TRBD1 or TRBD2 for D (5 bases each). Germline assignment: CDR1 GTSNPN and CDR2 SVGIG (reference sequence). The CDR3 loop spans 14 amino acids. The ends were cut back, 1 base at V and 0 bases at J, with 10 bases in the middle. CDR3 protein: CAWSDGGISYEQYF. The CDR3 coding sequence is TGTGCCTGGAGTGATGGGGGTATCTCCTACGAGCAGTACTTC.

This clone was recorded only once. The V and J genes are TRBV28 and TRBJ2-1; TRBD1 matches at 9 bases. With 6 bases clipped from V and 6 bases from J, the junction kept 0 bases outside the gene matches. Germline V gives CDR1 MDHEN, CDR2 SYDVKM. CDR3 length: 12 residues. CDR3 sequence: CASRTGGNEQFF. DNA for the CDR3: TGTGCCAGCAGGACAGGGGGCAATGAGCAGTTCTTC.

This clone appeared a few times. This likely comes from a read error, as the CDR3 has no conserved phenylalanine or tryptophan at its end. The DNA is omitted, as the CDR3 cannot be located on it reliably, and the CDR3 follows TCRdb's listing. The V gene is TRBV10-1, the J gene TRBJ1-1. A total of 10 residues make up the CDR3, ends included. From germline, CDR1 is WNHNN and CDR2 SYGVQD (reference sequence). CDR3 amino acids: CASSPQGTNI.

The CDR3 nucleotides read TGTGCCAGCAGCTTTGCGAGTATCGATGGCTACACCTTC. This translates into CASSFASIDGYTF. The J gene is TRBJ1-2, the V gene TRBV5-5; D gene unclear. The V end lost 2 bases, the J end lost 6 bases, and 11 bases lay between the germline ends. CDR1 is SGHKS and CDR2 is YYEKEE in the germline V gene (reference sequence). CDR3 length: 13 amino acids.

This clone showed up just a few times. The chain joins TRBV21-1 to TRBJ1-5; the table's D call, TRBD1, was not checked against the DNA. TRBV21-1 is deemed a pseudogene. The CDR3 runs to 14 residues. CDR3 sequence: CASSKVSRPQPQHF. In nucleotides, the CDR3 is TGTGCCAGCAGCAAGGTGTCCAGGCCCCAGCCCCAGCATTTT.

V and J are TRBV4-1 and TRBJ2-1; 12 nucleotides match TRBD2. This CDR3 has 22 residues. CDR1 is MGHRA, CDR2 YSYEKL, per germline. Germline trimming cut 3 bases from V and 0 bases from J; bases unmatched to any gene: 18. The CDR3 coding sequence is TGCGCCAGCAGCCAGTACTTAAGACTAGCGGGAGCCCTTCCGAGCTCCTACAATGAGCAGTTCTTC. Its translation: CASSQYLRLAGALPSSYNEQFF.

A remark on this clone: Germline and junction disagree at one end, which may indicate a read error. DNA of the CDR3: TGTGCCGGCAGTTTCGTCGGGGAGAACAATGAGCAGTTCTTC. Translation gives CAGSFVGENNEQFF. The chain links TRBV28 to TRBJ2-1, with a possible D match to TRBD2 (5 bases). The CDR3 loop spans 14 amino acids. Germline CDR1 MDHEN, CDR2 SYDVKM.

The chain links TRBV2 to TRBJ2-2; D uncertain. This CDR3 spans 15 amino acids. CDR1 and CDR2 from the germline V gene are SNHLY and FYNNEI. V was shortened by 5 bases and J by 0 bases, with 10 bases between the two germline ends. The CDR3 spells CASSKWVPNTGELFF. The CDR3 bases are TGTGCCAGCAGTAAGTGGGTTCCGAACACCGGGGAGCTGTTTTTT. Complete variable domain (other parts from reference TRBV2 and TRBJ2-2): EPEVTQTPSHQVTQMGQEVILRCVPISNHLYFYWYRQILGQKVEFLVSFYNNEISEKSEIFDDQFSVERPDGSNFTLKIRSTKLEDSAMYFCASSKWVPNTGELFFGEGSRLTVL.

This clone was seen just once. The chain carries TRBV14 and TRBJ2-7, with 10 nucleotides matching TRBD1. V dropped 4 bases and J dropped 4; count of bases not matched to a gene: 7. The germline V gene encodes CDR1 SGHDN and CDR2 FVKESK. The CDR3 length is 15 residues. CDR3 sequence (DNA): TGTGCCAGCAGCCCGCAGTGGACAGGGGGTTACGAGCAGTACTTC. The encoded protein is CASSPQWTGGYEQYF. Full variable domain (missing parts from reference TRBV14 and TRBJ2-7): EAGVTQFPSHSVIEKGQTVTLRCDPISGHDNLYWYRRVMGKEIKFLLHFVKESKQDESGMPNNRFLAERTGGTYSTLKVQPAELEDSGVYFCASSPQWTGGYEQYFGPGTRLTVT.

The chain is built from TRBV29-1 and TRBJ2-1, with TRBD2 matching 14 bases. Germline V gives CDR1 SQVTM, CDR2 ANQGSEA. The CDR3 is 14 amino acids. After removal of 7 bases from V and 7 bases from J, the junction contained 6 bases not matched to a gene. CDR3 DNA sequence: TGCAGCGGGGGACTAGCGGGAGCTCTGAATGAGCAGTTCTTC. Its translation: CSGGLAGALNEQFF.

The chain is built from TRBV28 and TRBJ2-3, with D hard to call. This CDR3 spans 10 amino acids. V was pared by 8 bases and J by 4 bases, with 4 bases between. Germline V gives CDR1 MDHEN, CDR2 SYDVKM. The CDR3 DNA follows: TGTGCCAGCTGGGCAGATACGCAGTATTTT. Translated, it gives CASWADTQYF.

This chain uses TRBV18 with TRBJ2-4, with 9 bases that match TRBD1. The CDR3 is 19 residues long. After removal of 0 bases from V and 1 base from J, the junction contained 10 bases not matched to a gene. The germline V gene has CDR1 KGHSH and CDR2 LQKENI. CDR3 bases: TGTGCCAGCTCACCACCGATCTGGACAGGGGACGCGGCCAAAAACATTCAGTACTTC. Its translation: CASSPPIWTGDAAKNIQYF.

The chain employs TRBV28 and TRBJ1-6; D uncertain. Trimming took 2 bases from V and 9 from J, leaving 5 bases between them. Germline loops: CDR1 MDHEN, CDR2 SYDVKM. The CDR3 length is 12 residues. CDR3 region: CASSLEFSPLHF. CDR3 sequence (DNA): TGTGCCAGCAGTTTAGAGTTTTCACCCCTCCACTTT.

V usage is TRBV7-2 and J usage is TRBJ2-7; 10 positions match TRBD1. This CDR3 spans 15 amino acids. V lost 1 base and J lost 2; bases outside the gene matches: 2. Per germline, CDR1 SGHTA and CDR2 FQGNSA. The CDR3 sequence: CASSLGTGGTYEQYF. For the CDR3, the DNA is TGTGCCAGCAGCTTAGGGACAGGGGGGACCTACGAGCAGTACTTC.